This T cell receptor beta chain stems from a study of blood T cell repertoires in COVID-19. Study summary: COVID-19 samples from acute and convalescent phases originated in the United States, Italy and Spain. T cells, B-cell-depleted T cells, or PBMCs provided the cDNA or gDNA that served as material.

Germline V gene lookup returns CDR1 SGHRS and CDR2 YFSETQ. The CDR3 loop spans 16 amino acids. V shed 0 bases, J shed 6 bases, and the junction held 9 bases outside the gene matches. Original methodology: Reference gene primer amplification gave estimated nucleated cell counts. Profiling relied on immunoSEQ multiplex PCR, and the TCRdb table lists in-frame clones only, not all of them. For V, J and clone size, that table is used; D and trimming come from the DNA. The data show about 190,000 clones, 70% to 85% seen once. The sample consisted of peripheral blood. The chain carries TRBV5-1 and TRBJ2-3; 8 bases match TRBD2. The source is a man over 45 who had recovered from COVID-19. In nucleotides, the CDR3 is TGCGCCAGCAGCTTGGCCGGGAGGGCCGAGGGGGATACGCAGTATTTT. It codes for CASSLAGRAEGDTQYF.